These 13 T cell receptor beta chains share one sample of origin, sequenced in a study of blood T cell repertoires in COVID-19. Sequencing was performed with immunoSEQ multiplex PCR; in TCRdb, only in-frame clones are kept and a portion is missing. The sample gives some 360,000 clones, around nine tenths of which show up once; approximately 1% is in the top ten. The sample consisted of PBMCs or T cells enriched from blood (not recorded which). The receptors derive from a woman in her twenties or thirties who had been exposed to COVID-19.

The rearrangement uses TRBV5-6 and TRBJ1-3; 11 nucleotides line up with TRBD1. This CDR3 spans 16 amino acids. V lost 3 bases, J lost 0 bases, and 2 bases stayed unmatched. Germline-derived CDR1 and CDR2 are SGHDT and YYEEEE. The CDR3 bases are TGTGCCAGCAGCTCCGGGACAGGGGGCTCTGGAAACACCATATATTTT. Translation: CASSSGTGGSGNTIYF.

This clone was counted once. This chain joins TRBV28 and TRBJ1-5; the D gene is possibly TRBD1 (6 bases). CDR1 is MDHEN, CDR2 SYDVKM, per germline. The CDR3 totals 14 residues. V lost 7 bases to trimming and J lost 5 bases, with 15 bases between them. This CDR3 reads CASIRTGFYQPQHF. The CDR3 nucleotides read TGTGCCAGCATCCGAACAGGGTTTTATCAGCCCCAGCATTTT.

V and J are TRBV7-9 and TRBJ1-1; D gene unclear. The V and J ends lost 5 bases and 4 bases respectively, with 20 bases between them. Germline V gives CDR1 SEHNR, CDR2 FQNEAQ (reference sequence). CDR3 length equals 16 residues. CDR3 protein: CASSTDPGRWGTEAFF. CDR3 nucleotides: TGTGCCAGCAGCACCGACCCCGGGAGGTGGGGCACTGAAGCTTTCTTT.

The chain employs TRBV4-1 and TRBJ2-7; 11 nucleotides agree with TRBD1. CDR1 and CDR2 (germline): MGHRA, YSYEKL. With 7 bases clipped from V and 2 bases from J, the junction kept 7 bases outside the gene matches. This CDR3 region has 15 residues. CDR3 bases: TGCGCCAGCACCGTGGGACAGGGGGGCCCCTACGAGCAGTACTTC. Protein product: CASTVGQGGPYEQYF.

This clone was seen just once. Other DNA sequences in the sample encode the same CDR3. The rearrangement joins TRBV18 to TRBJ2-7; TRBD1 matches at 7 bases. From germline, CDR1 is KGHSH and CDR2 LQKENI. The CDR3 sequence is 14 residues long. V gave up 3 bases and J gave up 0 bases; unmatched junction bases: 2. CDR3 nucleotides: TGTGCCAGCTCACCTCGGGACAGCTCCTACGAGCAGTACTTC. It translates to CASSPRDSSYEQYF.

This clone was detected once. The V gene is TRBV7-9, the J gene TRBJ1-3; 7 bases map to TRBD1. V was clipped by 5 bases and J by 0 bases; unmatched bases: 13. This CDR3 region has 18 residues. CDR1 and CDR2 (germline): SEHNR, FQNEAQ (reference sequence). CDR3 amino acids: CASSLYETGPLSGNTIYF. CDR3 coding DNA: TGTGCCAGCAGCCTATACGAGACAGGGCCGCTCTCTGGAAACACCATATATTTT.

V usage is TRBV6-6 and J usage is TRBJ2-5; TRBD2 matches at 8 bases. Germline V gene lookup returns CDR1 MNHNY and CDR2 SVGAGI (reference sequence). The length of the CDR3 is 17 residues. J was trimmed by 2 bases and V by 5 bases; bases with no gene match: 13. DNA for the CDR3: TGTGCCAGCAGTCCCCTGGGGAGCGGGAGAAAACAAGAGACCCAGTACTTC. Encoded protein: CASSPLGSGRKQETQYF.

The chain employs TRBV9 and TRBJ1-1; 8 bases are a match to TRBD1. There are 15 residues in the CDR3. Losses at the gene ends were 4 bases for V and 5 bases for J; bases not matched to a gene: 10. CDR1 is SGDLS, CDR2 YYNGEE, per germline. The CDR3 sequence is CASSSTGRGRTEAFF. CDR3 in DNA: TGTGCCAGCAGCTCAACCGGCAGGGGGCGGACTGAAGCTTTCTTT.

The V and J genes are TRBV29-1 and TRBJ2-4; TRBD1 is a possible D gene (5 bases). The CDR3 length is 13 residues. Germline loops: CDR1 SQVTM, CDR2 ANQGSEA. V lost 4 bases to trimming and J lost 1 base, with 8 bases between them. CDR3 sequence reads: CSVGGRAKNIQYF. In DNA, the CDR3 is TGCAGCGTTGGGGGCCGGGCCAAAAACATTCAGTACTTC.

The CDR3 bases are TGTGCCAGCAGGGCGGCGGGGAGGGACACCGGGGAGCTGTTTTTT. It translates to CASRAAGRDTGELFF. V and J are TRBV6-4 and TRBJ2-2; 7 positions match TRBD2. The germline V gene has CDR1 MRHNA and CDR2 SNTAGT. Losses at the gene ends were 6 bases for V and 3 bases for J; bases not matched to a gene: 7. This CDR3 is 15 amino acids long.

The chain combines TRBV19 with TRBJ2-7; 8 nucleotides align to TRBD1. After removal of 4 bases from V and 5 bases from J, the junction contained 7 bases not matched to a gene. Germline CDR1 LNHDA, CDR2 SQIVND (reference sequence). The CDR3 length is 14 residues. The CDR3 reads CASSTYTGGNEQYF. CDR3 nucleotide sequence: TGTGCCAGTAGTACCTATACAGGGGGAAACGAGCAGTACTTC.

In its sample, this clone was seen once. The V gene is TRBV6-5, the J gene TRBJ2-5, with TRBD1 matching 10 bases. The CDR3 consists of 15 residues. V trimming: 7 bases; J trimming: 4 bases; junction bases outside the gene matches: 9. Germline loops: CDR1 MNHEY, CDR2 SVGAGI. The CDR3 DNA sequence: TGTGCCAGCAATATCGGGACAGGGGATGGAGAGACCCAGTACTTC. Amino acids: CASNIGTGDGETQYF.

The chain uses TRBV19 and TRBJ1-4; unclear D gene. The CDR3 length is 13 residues. Germline V gene data show CDR1 as LNHDA and CDR2 as SQIVND (reference sequence). V lost 10 bases to trimming and J lost 0 bases, with 9 bases between them. The CDR3 loop reads CATSVATNEKLFF. The CDR3 nucleotides are TGTGCCACCTCCGTAGCAACTAATGAAAAACTGTTTTTT.